This T cell receptor beta chain was sequenced for a study of cytomegalovirus exposure and HLA in healthy donors. Study-wide results and caveats: Three CMV-associated chains proved CMV antigen-specific in vitro. It was reportedly the case that the classifier diagnosed cytomegalovirus status with high specificity and sensitivity. Cytomegalovirus association was assigned to more than 150 TCR beta chains.

The repertoire was sequenced with immunoSEQ multiplex PCR; TCRdb's copy has only in-frame clones and lacks some. The sample consists of some 84,000 clones, approximately 90% of them appearing once. CDR1 and CDR2 from the germline V gene are SNHLY and FYNNEI. This CDR3 spans 11 amino acids. Trimming took off 6 bases at V and 8 bases at J, with 10 bases between the two ends. Comment on this clone: What it binds is unknown. Other DNA variants within this sample encode the same CDR3.

Sequenced sample: PBMCs. The receptor was derived from a man aged 30-40 years in good health and CMV-seronegative. V and J are TRBV2 and TRBJ1-1; unclear D gene. CDR3 in amino acids: CASSGEVEAFF. The DNA for the CDR3 is TGTGCCAGCAGCGGGGAAGTCGAAGCTTTCTTT.